This T cell receptor beta chain came from a study of blood T cells in healthy people across ages. Primers used in a second PCR of about 7 to 11 cycles were a sample-barcoded 5' primer and a J-beta primer mix. TCRdb independently ran MiXCR on the 5' RACE reads; one entry per CDR3 protein. The sample gives 1.5 million to 2 million distinct CDR3 sequences, roughly 49% of which show up once; 2.1% is in the top ten. The germline V gene has CDR1 SGHRS and CDR2 YFSETQ. The germline V and J ends were trimmed by 5 bases and 0 bases, with 5 bases remaining between them. The CDR3 runs 12 residues. The TCR sequence derives from a woman between 40 and 50 years old in good health. The sequencing sample was made of blood. The V gene is TRBV5-1, the J gene TRBJ2-5; D gene ambiguous. DNA of the CDR3: TGCGCCAGCAGTATCGACCAAGAGACCCAGTACTTC. Translation: CASSIDQETQYF. Variable domain in full (rest from reference TRBV5-1 and TRBJ2-5): KAGVTQTPRYLIKTRGQQVTLSCSPISGHRSVSWYQQTPGQGLQFLFEYFSETQRNKGNFPGRFSGRQFSNSRSEMNVSTLELGDSALYLCASSIDQETQYFGPGTRLLVL.